These T cell receptor beta chains were read from a single sample in a study of blood T cell repertoires in COVID-19. Repertoires were generated with immunoSEQ multiplex PCR, while TCRdb's copy carries only in-frame clones and drops some. The repertoire consists of around 130,000 clones, with approximately 84% occurring once and the leading ten covering around 13%. Specimen: peripheral blood. These TCRs come from a woman aged 25 to 39 who had recovered from COVID-19. The CDR3 runs from the conserved cysteine through the conserved F or W. A D gene is named only where the DNA matches it firmly. Size values are once, few and many counts, or a class for expanded clones, and some rows have none.

size: -; V: TRBV2; D: TRBD1; J: TRBJ1-1; CDR3: CASSEAGGLWGGGTEAFF; DNA: TGTGCCAGCAGTGAAGCAGGGGGCCTCTGGGGAGGCGGCACTGAAGCTTTCTTT
size: once; V: TRBV12-5; D: -; J: TRBJ2-7; CDR3: CASGLASSGAYEQYF; DNA: TGTGCTAGTGGTTTGGCCTCGAGTGGTGCCTACGAGCAGTACTTC
size: -; V: TRBV7-2; D: TRBD2; J: TRBJ2-5; CDR3: CASSSRGSQETQYF; DNA: TGTGCCAGCAGCTCGCGGGGGAGCCAAGAGACCCAGTACTTC
size: -; V: TRBV5-1; D: -; J: TRBJ1-1; CDR3: CASWATVNTEAFF; DNA: TGCGCCAGCTGGGCGACAGTGAACACTGAAGCTTTCTTT
size: once; V: TRBV6-5; D: TRBD1; J: TRBJ2-3; CDR3: CASRRQGLGTDTQYF; DNA: TGTGCCAGCAGACGACAGGGCCTCGGCACAGATACGCAGTATTTT
size: -; V: TRBV7-8; D: TRBD2; J: TRBJ2-1; CDR3: CASSLMAGGYNEQFF; DNA: TGTGCCAGCAGCTTGATGGCGGGAGGTTACAATGAGCAGTTCTTC
size: -; V: TRBV29-1; D: TRBD1; J: TRBJ2-7; CDR3: CSGPGQNLYYYEQYF; DNA: TGCAGCGGGCCGGGACAGAACCTCTACTACTACGAGCAGTACTTC
size: -; V: TRBV6-5; D: -; J: TRBJ2-2; CDR3: CASSYRTTNTGELFF; DNA: TGTGCCAGCAGTTACAGGACAACAAACACCGGGGAGCTGTTTTTT
size: -; V: TRBV7-2; D: TRBD2; J: TRBJ2-3; CDR3: CASSRGLAGRTDTQYF; DNA: TGTGCCAGCAGCCGCGGACTAGCGGGGCGCACAGATACGCAGTATTTT
size: -; V: TRBV2; D: TRBD1; J: TRBJ1-2; CDR3: CASSGDSGRLGYTF; DNA: TGTGCCAGCAGTGGGGACAGCGGACGACTTGGCTACACCTTC
size: -; V: TRBV18; D: TRBD2; J: TRBJ2-4; CDR3: CASSPPGTSGGIGIQYF; DNA: TGTGCCAGCTCACCACCCGGGACTAGCGGGGGGATTGGCATTCAGTACTTC
size: -; V: TRBV19; D: TRBD2; J: TRBJ2-3; CDR3: CASSLLAGESDTQYF; DNA: TGTGCCAGTAGTCTTCTAGCGGGAGAATCAGATACGCAGTATTTT
size: -; V: TRBV12-3/TRBV12-4; D: -; J: TRBJ2-2; CDR3: CASIQGNTGELFF; DNA: TGTGCCAGCATTCAGGGTAACACCGGGGAGCTGTTTTTT
size: -; V: TRBV18; D: -; J: TRBJ2-5; CDR3: CASSTTTGRETQYF; DNA: TGTGCCAGCTCAACCACAACAGGTCGAGAGACCCAGTACTTC
size: once; V: TRBV6-5; D: -; J: TRBJ1-2; CDR3: CASSYTGASYGYTF; DNA: TGTGCCAGCAGTTACACGGGTGCGTCCTATGGCTACACCTTC
size: -; V: TRBV14; D: TRBD2; J: TRBJ2-5; CDR3: CASSQVAGSKGETQYF; DNA: TGTGCCAGCAGCCAAGTAGCGGGATCGAAGGGAGAGACCCAGTACTTC
size: -; V: TRBV13; D: -; J: TRBJ1-2; CDR3: CASSPGQSYGYTF; DNA: TGTGCCAGCAGCCCCGGACAAAGCTATGGCTACACCTTC
size: -; V: TRBV5-1; D: -; J: TRBJ1-2; CDR3: CASSLAQGYGYTF; DNA: TGCGCCAGCAGCTTGGCACAGGGTTATGGCTACACCTTC
size: -; V: TRBV29-1; D: -; J: TRBJ1-2; CDR3: CSVEGRAVYGYTF; DNA: TGCAGCGTTGAAGGCAGGGCAGTCTATGGCTACACCTTC
size: -; V: TRBV30; D: TRBD1; J: TRBJ1-2; CDR3: CAYGQGGPYGYTF; DNA: TGTGCCTACGGACAGGGGGGTCCCTATGGCTACACCTTC
size: once; V: TRBV7-8; D: -; J: TRBJ1-1; CDR3: CASSWAGAVNTEAFF; DNA: TGTGCCAGCAGCTGGGCAGGGGCGGTGAACACTGAAGCTTTCTTT
size: once; V: TRBV19; D: -; J: TRBJ2-5; CDR3: CASSDTFWETQYF; DNA: TGTGCCAGTAGTGACACCTTTTGGGAGACCCAGTACTTC
size: few; V: TRBV27; D: -; J: TRBJ1-6; CDR3: CASSPSRAGNSPLHF; DNA: TGTGCCAGCAGTCCTTCGCGGGCGGGTAATTCACCCCTCCACTTT
size: -; V: TRBV30; D: TRBD1; J: TRBJ2-1; CDR3: CAWRRGQRNNEQFF; DNA: TGTGCCTGGAGAAGGGGACAGAGAAACAATGAGCAGTTCTTC
size: few; V: TRBV5-8; D: -; J: TRBJ2-3; CDR3: CASTPRGGSYPDTQYF; DNA: TGTGCCAGCACCCCTCGAGGGGGAAGCTACCCAGATACGCAGTATTTT
size: -; V: TRBV5-4; D: TRBD2; J: TRBJ2-1; CDR3: CASSGPGLADNEQFF; DNA: TGTGCCAGCAGCGGACCGGGACTAGCGGACAATGAGCAGTTCTTC
size: few; V: TRBV29-1; D: -; J: TRBJ2-4; CDR3: CSVEGENIQYF; DNA: TGCAGCGTTGAAGGAGAAAACATTCAGTACTTC
size: once; V: TRBV28; D: -; J: TRBJ1-5; CDR3: CASRGPNQPQHF; DNA: TGTGCCAGCAGGGGGCCCAATCAGCCCCAGCATTTT
size: -; V: TRBV18; D: TRBD1; J: TRBJ2-3; CDR3: CASSPYTPGQGTDTQYF; DNA: TGTGCCAGCTCACCATATACGCCGGGACAGGGTACAGATACGCAGTATTTT
size: -; V: TRBV27; D: TRBD2; J: TRBJ2-7; CDR3: CASSPRTSGRVGFYEQYF; DNA: TGTGCCAGCAGTCCACGGACTAGCGGGAGGGTCGGCTTCTACGAGCAGTACTTC
size: -; V: TRBV5-1; D: TRBD2; J: TRBJ2-7; CDR3: CASASGYEQYF; DNA: TGCGCCAGCGCTAGCGGCTACGAGCAGTACTTC
size: -; V: TRBV11-1; D: -; J: TRBJ2-1; CDR3: CASSTGQYNEQFF; DNA: TGTGCCAGCAGCACCGGACAATACAATGAGCAGTTCTTC
size: -; V: TRBV7-2; D: -; J: TRBJ1-5; CDR3: CASSLALASPSQHF; DNA: TGTGCCAGCAGCTTAGCTCTTGCTAGTCCCTCCCAGCATTTT
size: -; V: TRBV5-1; D: -; J: TRBJ2-4; CDR3: CASSLMGIQYF; DNA: TGCGCCAGCAGCTTGATGGGCATTCAGTACTTC
size: once; V: TRBV5-1; D: TRBD1; J: TRBJ1-2; CDR3: CASSRGQANYGYTF; DNA: TGCGCCAGCAGCAGGGGACAGGCTAACTATGGCTACACCTTC
size: -; V: TRBV5-4; D: -; J: TRBJ1-1; CDR3: CASSLGSEMNTEAFF; DNA: TGTGCCAGCAGCTTGGGAAGTGAGATGAACACTGAAGCTTTCTTT
size: -; V: TRBV11-2; D: -; J: TRBJ1-4; CDR3: CASSPRRTAVNEKLFF; DNA: TGTGCCAGCAGCCCCCGGCGGACAGCCGTTAATGAAAAACTGTTTTTT
size: -; V: TRBV7-9; D: TRBD1; J: TRBJ2-7; CDR3: CASSLDRQGRNEQYF; DNA: TGTGCCAGCAGCTTAGACCGACAGGGGAGGAACGAGCAGTACTTC
size: -; V: TRBV5-6; D: TRBD1; J: TRBJ1-1; CDR3: CASSSRGQDTEAFF; DNA: TGTGCCAGCAGCTCGAGGGGGCAGGACACTGAAGCTTTCTTT
size: -; V: TRBV25-1; D: TRBD2; J: TRBJ2-1; CDR3: CASSEEGTSYTNEQFF; DNA: TGTGCCAGCAGTGAGGAGGGGACTAGCTATACAAATGAGCAGTTCTTC
size: -; V: TRBV27; D: TRBD2; J: TRBJ2-3; CDR3: CASSEGLAGGEDTQYF; DNA: TGTGCCAGCAGTGAGGGACTAGCGGGGGGTGAAGATACGCAGTATTTT
size: -; V: TRBV5-4; D: TRBD1; J: TRBJ1-1; CDR3: CASSLGGTGEAFF; DNA: TGTGCCAGCAGCTTGGGGGGGACAGGGGAAGCTTTCTTT
size: -; V: TRBV6-6; D: -; J: TRBJ1-4; CDR3: CASSHTLRATNEKLFF; DNA: TGTGCCAGCAGTCATACTCTCAGGGCAACTAATGAAAAACTGTTTTTT
size: -; V: TRBV10-2; D: TRBD1; J: TRBJ2-7; CDR3: CASSEDGVTGGSYEQYF; DNA: TGCGCCAGCAGTGAGGACGGTGTGACAGGGGGAAGCTACGAGCAGTACTTC
size: -; V: TRBV3-1/TRBV3-2; D: -; J: TRBJ1-2; CDR3: CASSQPVSGYTF; DNA: TGTGCCAGCAGCCAGCCGGTGTCCGGCTACACCTTC
size: -; V: TRBV5-4; D: TRBD2; J: TRBJ2-3; CDR3: CASSTRGGSGTDTQYF; DNA: TGTGCCAGCAGCACCCGTGGCGGGAGCGGAACAGATACGCAGTATTTT